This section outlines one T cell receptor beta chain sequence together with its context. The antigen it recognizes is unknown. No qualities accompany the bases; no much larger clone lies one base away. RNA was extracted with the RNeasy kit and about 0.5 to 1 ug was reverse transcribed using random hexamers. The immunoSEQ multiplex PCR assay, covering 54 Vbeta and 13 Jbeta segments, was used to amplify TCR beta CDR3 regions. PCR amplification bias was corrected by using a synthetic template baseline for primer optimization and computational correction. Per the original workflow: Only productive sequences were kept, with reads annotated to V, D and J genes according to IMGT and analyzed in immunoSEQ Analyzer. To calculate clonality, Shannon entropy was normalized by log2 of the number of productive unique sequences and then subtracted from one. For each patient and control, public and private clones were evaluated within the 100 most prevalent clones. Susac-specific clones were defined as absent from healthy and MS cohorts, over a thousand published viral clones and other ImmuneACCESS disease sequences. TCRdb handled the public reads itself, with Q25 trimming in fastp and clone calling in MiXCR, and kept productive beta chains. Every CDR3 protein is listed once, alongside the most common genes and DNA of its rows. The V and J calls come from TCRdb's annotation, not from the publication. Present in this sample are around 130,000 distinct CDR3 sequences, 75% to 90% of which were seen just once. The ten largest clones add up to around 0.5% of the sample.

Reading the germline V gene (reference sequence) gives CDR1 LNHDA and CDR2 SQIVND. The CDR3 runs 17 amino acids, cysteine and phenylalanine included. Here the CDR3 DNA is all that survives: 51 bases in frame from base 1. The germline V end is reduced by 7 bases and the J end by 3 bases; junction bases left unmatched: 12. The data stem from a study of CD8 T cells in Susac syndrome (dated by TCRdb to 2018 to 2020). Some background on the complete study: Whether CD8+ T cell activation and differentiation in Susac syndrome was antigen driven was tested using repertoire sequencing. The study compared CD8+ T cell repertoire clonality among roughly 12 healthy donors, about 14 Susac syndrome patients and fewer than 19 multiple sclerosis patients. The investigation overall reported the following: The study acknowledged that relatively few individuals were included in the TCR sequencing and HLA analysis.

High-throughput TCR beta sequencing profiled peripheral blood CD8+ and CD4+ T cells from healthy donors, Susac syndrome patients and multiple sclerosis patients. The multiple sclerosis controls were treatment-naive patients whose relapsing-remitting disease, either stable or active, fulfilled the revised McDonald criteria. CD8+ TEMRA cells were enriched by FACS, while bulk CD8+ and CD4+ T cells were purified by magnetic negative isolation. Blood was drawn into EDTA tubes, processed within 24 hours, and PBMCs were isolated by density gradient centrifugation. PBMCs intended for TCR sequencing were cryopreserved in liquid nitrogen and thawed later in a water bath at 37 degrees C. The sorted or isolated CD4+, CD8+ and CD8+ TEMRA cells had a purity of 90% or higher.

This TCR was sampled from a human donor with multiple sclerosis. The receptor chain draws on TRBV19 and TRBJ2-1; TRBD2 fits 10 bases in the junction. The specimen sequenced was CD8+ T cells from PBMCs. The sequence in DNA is TGTGCCAGTAATTCGTTGAGCGGGAGGGCCCTCTACAATGAGCAGTTCTTC. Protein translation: CASNSLSGRALYNEQFF.